A selection of T cell receptor beta chains follows, all from one sample in a study of shared T cell receptors in the human thymus. Assay used: immunoSEQ multiplex PCR; TCRdb lists only in-frame clones, some missing. The data hold 640,000 or so clones, with approximately 87% observed a single time. These same records also appear under a second study, on human thymus T cells.

The source material was thymocytes. The receptors shown here come from a boy in the first two years of life with a congenital heart defect. CDR3s include the opening cysteine and the closing phenylalanine or tryptophan. The D gene is left open where the match is weak. Clone size is given for some rows only: seen once, a few or many times, or a class if the clone is expanded.

d_call: NA; v_call: TRBV13; j_call: TRBJ1-2; cdr3_length: 11; clone_size: NA; cdr3_aa: CASRTDRGYTF; cdr3_nt: TGTGCCAGCAGGACCGACAGAGGCTACACCTTC
d_call: TRBD2; v_call: TRBV5-8; j_call: TRBJ2-7; cdr3_length: 15; clone_size: NA; cdr3_aa: CASSPTGRASYEQYF; cdr3_nt: TGTGCCAGCAGCCCTACCGGGAGGGCCTCCTACGAGCAGTACTTC
d_call: TRBD2; v_call: TRBV19; j_call: TRBJ2-1; cdr3_length: 17; clone_size: once; cdr3_aa: CASSIDSGGPSYNEQFF; cdr3_nt: TGTGCCAGTAGTATTGATAGCGGGGGGCCCTCCTACAATGAGCAGTTCTTC
d_call: NA; v_call: TRBV7-2; j_call: TRBJ2-2; cdr3_length: 12; clone_size: NA; cdr3_aa: CASSPFTGELFF; cdr3_nt: TGTGCCAGCAGCCCATTCACCGGGGAGCTGTTTTTT
d_call: TRBD1; v_call: TRBV11-2; j_call: TRBJ2-2; cdr3_length: 17; clone_size: NA; cdr3_aa: CASSFIPGQGPTGELFF; cdr3_nt: TGTGCCAGCAGCTTCATTCCCGGACAGGGTCCCACCGGGGAGCTGTTTTTT
d_call: NA; v_call: TRBV28; j_call: TRBJ2-3; cdr3_length: 16; clone_size: few; cdr3_aa: CASSYIRQTRTDTQYF; cdr3_nt: TGTGCCAGCAGTTACATTCGACAGACGCGCACAGATACGCAGTATTTT
d_call: NA; v_call: TRBV18; j_call: TRBJ2-7; cdr3_length: 13; clone_size: NA; cdr3_aa: CASSPCAVHEQYF; cdr3_nt: TGTGCCAGCTCACCGTGTGCGGTCCACGAGCAGTACTTC
d_call: TRBD2; v_call: TRBV4-3; j_call: TRBJ2-1; cdr3_length: 16; clone_size: NA; cdr3_aa: CASSQQLAGPYNEQFF; cdr3_nt: TGCGCCAGCAGCCAACAACTAGCGGGGCCCTACAATGAGCAGTTCTTC
d_call: NA; v_call: TRBV27; j_call: TRBJ2-7; cdr3_length: 15; clone_size: NA; cdr3_aa: CASSLRGASVHEQYF; cdr3_nt: TGTGCCAGCAGTTTACGGGGGGCGTCTGTCCACGAGCAGTACTTC
d_call: TRBD1; v_call: TRBV5-6; j_call: TRBJ2-7; cdr3_length: 16; clone_size: NA; cdr3_aa: CASSCLPGGSSYEQYF; cdr3_nt: TGTGCCAGCAGCTGCCTTCCAGGGGGCAGTTCCTACGAGCAGTACTTC
d_call: NA; v_call: TRBV14; j_call: TRBJ1-2; cdr3_length: 15; clone_size: NA; cdr3_aa: CASSHIRGPNYGYTF; cdr3_nt: TGTGCCAGCAGCCACATCAGGGGACCTAACTATGGCTACACCTTC
d_call: NA; v_call: TRBV10-2; j_call: TRBJ2-1; cdr3_length: 16; clone_size: NA; cdr3_aa: CASRSPADSSYNEQFF; cdr3_nt: TGCGCCAGCAGATCCCCGGCGGATAGCTCCTACAATGAGCAGTTCTTC
d_call: NA; v_call: TRBV10-3; j_call: TRBJ2-1; cdr3_length: 16; clone_size: NA; cdr3_aa: CAISERTESSYNEQFF; cdr3_nt: TGTGCCATCAGTGAGCGGACAGAAAGCTCCTACAATGAGCAGTTCTTC
d_call: TRBD1; v_call: TRBV14; j_call: TRBJ2-4; cdr3_length: 19; clone_size: NA; cdr3_aa: CASSQEEGSTGDSENIQYF; cdr3_nt: TGTGCCAGCAGCCAAGAAGAAGGCTCGACAGGGGACTCAGAAAACATTCAGTACTTC
d_call: NA; v_call: TRBV6-5; j_call: TRBJ1-5; cdr3_length: 15; clone_size: NA; cdr3_aa: CASSPTDSPLEPQHF; cdr3_nt: TGTGCCAGCAGCCCGACGGACAGTCCTCTGGAGCCCCAGCATTTT
d_call: NA; v_call: TRBV18; j_call: TRBJ2-1; cdr3_length: 14; clone_size: NA; cdr3_aa: CASSPLGSGNEQFF; cdr3_nt: TGTGCCAGCTCACCCCTAGGGAGCGGGAATGAGCAGTTCTTC
d_call: NA; v_call: TRBV5-1; j_call: TRBJ2-3; cdr3_length: 15; clone_size: NA; cdr3_aa: CASSLEQDSTDTQYF; cdr3_nt: TGCGCCAGCAGCTTGGAACAGGACAGCACAGATACGCAGTATTTT
d_call: NA; v_call: TRBV6-5; j_call: TRBJ2-5; cdr3_length: 16; clone_size: NA; cdr3_aa: CASSLDRDTWKETQYF; cdr3_nt: TGTGCCAGCAGTTTAGACCGGGACACCTGGAAAGAGACCCAGTACTTC
d_call: TRBD1; v_call: TRBV9; j_call: TRBJ1-6; cdr3_length: 15; clone_size: NA; cdr3_aa: CASSGSGTGDSPLHF; cdr3_nt: TGTGCCAGCAGCGGGAGCGGGACAGGGGATTCACCCCTCCACTTT
d_call: NA; v_call: TRBV13; j_call: TRBJ2-1; cdr3_length: 16; clone_size: NA; cdr3_aa: CASSLGRAGKYNEQFF; cdr3_nt: TGTGCCAGCAGCTTAGGCAGGGCAGGGAAATACAATGAGCAGTTCTTC
d_call: NA; v_call: TRBV6-5; j_call: TRBJ1-2; cdr3_length: 16; clone_size: NA; cdr3_aa: CASSYSGQRDNYGYTF; cdr3_nt: TGTGCCAGCAGTTACTCCGGACAGAGGGATAACTATGGCTACACCTTC
d_call: NA; v_call: TRBV5-1; j_call: TRBJ2-2; cdr3_length: 12; clone_size: NA; cdr3_aa: CASSVLTGELFF; cdr3_nt: TGCGCCAGCAGCGTCCTAACCGGGGAGCTGTTTTTT
d_call: NA; v_call: TRBV29-1; j_call: TRBJ2-3; cdr3_length: 13; clone_size: NA; cdr3_aa: CSVQTSRADTQYF; cdr3_nt: TGCAGCGTTCAAACCTCTCGCGCAGATACGCAGTATTTT
d_call: NA; v_call: TRBV4-2; j_call: TRBJ2-3; cdr3_length: 18; clone_size: once; cdr3_aa: CASSQDGGPAGRTDTQYF; cdr3_nt: TGTGCCAGCAGCCAAGACGGGGGCCCAGCGGGGAGAACAGATACGCAGTATTTT
d_call: TRBD1; v_call: TRBV2; j_call: TRBJ2-1; cdr3_length: 17; clone_size: NA; cdr3_aa: CASSEDPAGGSYNEQFF; cdr3_nt: TGTGCCAGCAGTGAAGACCCAGCAGGGGGTTCCTACAATGAGCAGTTCTTC
d_call: TRBD1; v_call: TRBV5-6; j_call: TRBJ1-2; cdr3_length: 14; clone_size: NA; cdr3_aa: CASSPLTGFYGYTF; cdr3_nt: TGTGCCAGCAGCCCCTTGACAGGGTTCTATGGCTACACCTTC
d_call: NA; v_call: TRBV7-8; j_call: TRBJ2-7; cdr3_length: 16; clone_size: NA; cdr3_aa: CASAVKATGNPYEQYF; cdr3_nt: TGTGCCAGCGCCGTAAAGGCAACAGGGAACCCCTACGAGCAGTACTTC
d_call: TRBD1; v_call: TRBV27; j_call: TRBJ2-1; cdr3_length: 15; clone_size: NA; cdr3_aa: CASSSSGQGLNEQFF; cdr3_nt: TGTGCCAGCAGTTCCTCGGGACAGGGGCTAAATGAGCAGTTCTTC
d_call: NA; v_call: TRBV28; j_call: TRBJ1-4; cdr3_length: 16; clone_size: NA; cdr3_aa: CASSPERGSPNEKLFF; cdr3_nt: TGTGCCAGCAGTCCGGAACGGGGGTCACCTAATGAAAAACTGTTTTTT
d_call: TRBD1; v_call: TRBV5-5; j_call: TRBJ1-6; cdr3_length: 15; clone_size: NA; cdr3_aa: CASSLGTGLDSPLHF; cdr3_nt: TGTGCCAGCAGCTTGGGGACAGGATTGGATTCACCCCTCCACTTT
d_call: NA; v_call: TRBV6-4; j_call: TRBJ2-7; cdr3_length: 16; clone_size: NA; cdr3_aa: CASSEFARGSPYEQYF; cdr3_nt: TGTGCCAGCAGTGAATTCGCGAGAGGCAGTCCCTACGAGCAGTACTTC
d_call: TRBD2; v_call: TRBV7-9; j_call: TRBJ2-7; cdr3_length: 17; clone_size: NA; cdr3_aa: CASSLLEGLATSYEQYF; cdr3_nt: TGTGCCAGCAGCTTATTAGAGGGACTAGCGACCTCCTACGAGCAGTACTTC
d_call: TRBD1; v_call: TRBV5-1; j_call: TRBJ2-7; cdr3_length: 15; clone_size: NA; cdr3_aa: CASRVRTGGNYEQYF; cdr3_nt: TGCGCCAGCAGGGTAAGGACAGGGGGGAACTACGAGCAGTACTTC
d_call: TRBD1; v_call: TRBV6-5; j_call: TRBJ2-7; cdr3_length: 14; clone_size: NA; cdr3_aa: CASSTRTGSREQYF; cdr3_nt: TGTGCCAGCAGTACACGGACAGGGTCGCGCGAGCAGTACTTC
d_call: TRBD1; v_call: TRBV4-3; j_call: TRBJ2-5; cdr3_length: 14; clone_size: NA; cdr3_aa: CASSQETGLETQYF; cdr3_nt: TGCGCCAGCAGCCAAGAGACAGGGCTCGAGACCCAGTACTTC
d_call: NA; v_call: TRBV11-2; j_call: TRBJ2-5; cdr3_length: 13; clone_size: few; cdr3_aa: CASSFARNGTQYF; cdr3_nt: TGTGCCAGCAGCTTCGCTAGAAACGGGACCCAGTACTTC
d_call: TRBD1; v_call: TRBV7-3; j_call: TRBJ1-1; cdr3_length: 17; clone_size: NA; cdr3_aa: CASSLTPSRRGQTEAFF; cdr3_nt: TGTGCCAGCAGCTTAACTCCCTCGCGGAGGGGGCAAACTGAAGCTTTCTTT
d_call: TRBD2; v_call: TRBV5-1; j_call: TRBJ2-1; cdr3_length: 16; clone_size: NA; cdr3_aa: CASSLGREGTYNEQFF; cdr3_nt: TGCGCCAGCAGCTTGGGGCGGGAGGGTACCTACAATGAGCAGTTCTTC
d_call: TRBD2; v_call: TRBV30; j_call: TRBJ2-3; cdr3_length: 19; clone_size: NA; cdr3_aa: CAWSVGRKGTSGRTDTQYF; cdr3_nt: TGTGCCTGGAGTGTAGGTAGGAAGGGGACTAGCGGGAGAACAGATACGCAGTATTTT
d_call: TRBD1; v_call: TRBV19; j_call: TRBJ2-1; cdr3_length: 16; clone_size: NA; cdr3_aa: CASSIEAGTGYNEQFF; cdr3_nt: TGTGCCAGTAGTATCGAAGCCGGGACAGGGTACAATGAGCAGTTCTTC
d_call: TRBD2; v_call: TRBV7-9; j_call: TRBJ2-1; cdr3_length: 14; clone_size: NA; cdr3_aa: CASSTRGSYNEQFF; cdr3_nt: TGTGCCAGCAGCACACGCGGGAGCTACAATGAGCAGTTCTTC
d_call: NA; v_call: TRBV5-8; j_call: TRBJ1-3; cdr3_length: 14; clone_size: NA; cdr3_aa: CASSLVISGNTIYF; cdr3_nt: TGTGCCAGCAGCCTAGTTATCTCTGGAAACACCATATATTTT
d_call: TRBD2; v_call: TRBV4-2; j_call: TRBJ2-6; cdr3_length: 18; clone_size: NA; cdr3_aa: CASSQVSGGGKEANVLTF; cdr3_nt: TGTGCCAGCAGCCAAGTAAGCGGGGGGGGTAAAGAGGCCAACGTCCTGACTTTC
d_call: NA; v_call: TRBV28; j_call: TRBJ1-2; cdr3_length: 14; clone_size: NA; cdr3_aa: CASSPPGINYGYTF; cdr3_nt: TGTGCCAGCAGTCCCCCAGGGATCAACTATGGCTACACCTTC
d_call: TRBD1; v_call: TRBV5-6; j_call: TRBJ1-1; cdr3_length: 14; clone_size: NA; cdr3_aa: CASSPGYRGTEAFF; cdr3_nt: TGTGCCAGCAGCCCCGGCTACAGGGGCACTGAAGCTTTCTTT
d_call: TRBD2; v_call: TRBV2; j_call: TRBJ2-1; cdr3_length: 15; clone_size: NA; cdr3_aa: CASRASGSSPNEQFF; cdr3_nt: TGTGCCAGCAGGGCCAGCGGGAGTTCGCCCAATGAGCAGTTCTTC
d_call: TRBD2; v_call: TRBV14; j_call: TRBJ2-7; cdr3_length: 15; clone_size: NA; cdr3_aa: CASSRSGRPGDEQYF; cdr3_nt: TGTGCCAGCAGCCGGAGCGGGAGGCCGGGTGACGAGCAGTACTTC
d_call: NA; v_call: TRBV27; j_call: TRBJ1-2; cdr3_length: 13; clone_size: NA; cdr3_aa: CASSLYRNYGYTF; cdr3_nt: TGTGCCAGCAGTTTGTACAGAAACTATGGCTACACCTTC
d_call: TRBD2; v_call: TRBV13; j_call: TRBJ2-7; cdr3_length: 18; clone_size: NA; cdr3_aa: CASSLGPRTGGPKYEQYF; cdr3_nt: TGTGCCAGCAGCTTAGGCCCTCGAACGGGAGGGCCAAAGTACGAGCAGTACTTC
d_call: TRBD2; v_call: TRBV5-1; j_call: TRBJ2-1; cdr3_length: 16; clone_size: NA; cdr3_aa: CASSSRTSGGACEQFF; cdr3_nt: TGCGCCAGCAGCTCACGGACTAGCGGGGGGGCTTGTGAGCAGTTCTTC
d_call: NA; v_call: TRBV27; j_call: TRBJ1-2; cdr3_length: 13; clone_size: NA; cdr3_aa: CASRPWSGYGYTF; cdr3_nt: TGTGCCAGCAGGCCGTGGTCGGGGTATGGCTACACCTTC
d_call: TRBD2; v_call: TRBV7-9; j_call: TRBJ2-5; cdr3_length: 17; clone_size: NA; cdr3_aa: CASSFGTSGGAVETQYF; cdr3_nt: TGTGCCAGCAGCTTCGGGACTAGCGGGGGGGCCGTTGAGACCCAGTACTTC
d_call: TRBD2; v_call: TRBV27; j_call: TRBJ2-2; cdr3_length: 15; clone_size: NA; cdr3_aa: CASTTSGIYTGELFF; cdr3_nt: TGTGCCAGCACCACTAGCGGGATTTACACCGGGGAGCTGTTTTTT
d_call: NA; v_call: TRBV28; j_call: TRBJ2-6; cdr3_length: 15; clone_size: NA; cdr3_aa: CASSTRGSGANVLTF; cdr3_nt: TGTGCCAGCAGTACCAGGGGCTCTGGGGCCAACGTCCTGACTTTC
d_call: TRBD1; v_call: TRBV28; j_call: TRBJ1-4; cdr3_length: 19; clone_size: NA; cdr3_aa: CASSFGHIGKTGTNEKLFF; cdr3_nt: TGTGCCAGCAGTTTCGGGCACATCGGGAAGACAGGGACTAATGAAAAACTGTTTTTT